Presented here are 20 T cell receptor beta chains from one specimen sequenced in a study of CD8 T cells in Susac syndrome. With random hexamers, about 0.5 to 1 ug RNA was reverse transcribed. A single record per CDR3 protein comes from TCRdb applying MiXCR to the immunoSEQ multiplex PCR reads. The sample records 300,000 or so distinct CDR3 sequences, roughly nine tenths being singletons. The specimen sequenced was CD4+ T cells from PBMCs. All receptors come from a human donor with multiple sclerosis.

V gene TRBV7-9 combines with J gene TRBJ2-3; D uncertain. CDR3 length: 12 amino acids. CDR1 is SEHNR, CDR2 FQNEAQ, per germline (reference sequence). Trimming removed 7 bases at V and 5 bases at J, with 10 bases between. The chain's CDR3 is CASMVKVDTQYF. Here the CDR3 DNA reads TGTGCCAGCATGGTTAAAGTAGATACGCAGTATTTT.

This rearrangement joins TRBV19 to TRBJ1-5; TRBD1 matches 9 bases. The V segment lost 1 base and the J segment 7 bases; nucleotides outside the gene matches: 5. The V gene's germline CDR1 is LNHDA and CDR2 SQIVND (reference sequence). The CDR3 contains 15 residues. Here the CDR3 reads CASSIGDRVGQPQHF. The CDR3 DNA reads as TGTGCCAGTAGTATAGGGGACAGGGTGGGACAGCCCCAGCATTTT.

This chain connects TRBV29-1 to TRBJ2-5; D tentatively reads TRBD1 or TRBD2 (5 bases each). V was shortened by 8 bases and J by 3 bases, with 13 bases between the two germline ends. The CDR3 loop spans 12 amino acids. CDR1 is SQVTM, CDR2 ANQGSEA, per germline. The CDR3: CSSRRDEETQYF. The DNA of the CDR3 is TGCAGCTCGCGTCGGGACGAAGAGACCCAGTACTTC.

This sequence joins TRBV7-3 and TRBJ2-6; maybe TRBD1 (6 bases). The germline V gene has CDR1 SGHTA and CDR2 FQGTGA. V shed 2 bases and J shed 2 bases, with 19 bases lying between them. This CDR3 has 19 residues. In nucleotides, the CDR3 is TGTGCCAGCAGCTTAGAAGGGCAGCCCCCAGGGGCTGGGGCCAACGTCCTGACTTTC. Its protein is CASSLEGQPPGAGANVLTF.

The chain combines TRBV20-1 with TRBJ1-1; TRBD1 agrees at 8 bases. From germline, CDR1 is DFQATT and CDR2 SNEGSKA (reference sequence). The CDR3 is 14 amino acids. V lost 6 bases, J lost 2 bases, and 8 bases stayed unmatched. Here the CDR3 reads CSASPGTGNTEAFF. The CDR3, as DNA: TGCAGTGCAAGTCCCGGGACAGGTAACACTGAAGCTTTCTTT.

The genes are TRBV27 and TRBJ2-4, with 10 bases lining up with TRBD2. The trim removed 8 bases at V and 12 bases at J, leaving 16 bases unmatched. The CDR3 is 15 amino acids. Germline values: CDR1 MNHEY, CDR2 SMNVEV (reference sequence). The CDR3 DNA sequence: TGTGCCAGCCAACCCGACCGGCTAGCGGGAGCACCTCAGTACTTC. Amino acid sequence: CASQPDRLAGAPQYF.

The gene calls are TRBV5-1 and TRBJ2-1, with D possibly matching TRBD2 (5 bases). Germline CDR1 reads SGHRS; CDR2 reads YFSETQ. The length of the CDR3 is 13 residues. V was shortened by 1 base and J by 7 bases, with 9 bases between the two germline ends. CDR3 in amino acids: CASSLTTRNEQFF. CDR3 nucleotide sequence: TGCGCCAGCAGCTTGACCACTAGGAATGAGCAGTTCTTC. Combining the CDR3 with reference TRBV5-1 and TRBJ2-1 gives the whole variable domain KAGVTQTPRYLIKTRGQQVTLSCSPISGHRSVSWYQQTPGQGLQFLFEYFSETQRNKGNFPGRFSGRQFSNSRSEMNVSTLELGDSALYLCASSLTTRNEQFFGPGTRLTVL.

The chain links TRBV5-1 to TRBJ1-2, with a weak D call TRBD1 (6 bases). Germline V gene data show CDR1 as SGHRS and CDR2 as YFSETQ. The CDR3 has 14 residues. The V gene lost 4 bases and the J gene lost 2 bases, with 12 bases spanning the gap. CDR3 sequence (DNA): TGCGCCAGCAGCCTGCCCGGACAGAACTATGGCTACACCTTC. Protein sequence: CASSLPGQNYGYTF.

This chain connects TRBV20-1 to TRBJ2-1, with 10 positions matching TRBD2. V lost 5 bases, J lost 8 bases, and 9 bases stayed unmatched. Germline CDR1 DFQATT, CDR2 SNEGSKA (reference sequence). The CDR3 runs to 14 residues. The CDR3 sequence: CSAPLASGGHEQFF. The CDR3 DNA is TGCAGTGCTCCTTTGGCTAGCGGGGGCCATGAGCAGTTCTTC.

The V gene is TRBV6-2 or TRBV6-3, the J gene TRBJ2-7; 7 bases fit TRBD2. V trimming: 7 bases; J trimming: 3 bases; junction bases outside the gene matches: 6. Germline V gene lookup returns CDR1 MNHEY and CDR2 SVGEGT. The CDR3 totals 13 residues. CDR3 bases: TGTGCCAGCAACCTCGGGACTAACTACGAGCAGTACTTC. Translating it yields CASNLGTNYEQYF.

As regards this clonotype: One end of the junction fails to match germline, which may point to a read error. The V call is TRBV7-7, the J call TRBJ2-5; D ambiguous. Germline CDR1 SSHAT, CDR2 FNYEAQ (reference sequence). The CDR3 has 13 amino acids. The CDR3 region has the DNA TGTGCTAGCAGCCCCCTAGTAGAAGAGACCCAGTACTTC. This codes for CASSPLVEETQYF. The whole variable domain, remainder taken from reference TRBV7-7 and TRBJ2-5, is GAGVSQSPRYKVTKRGQDVTLRCDPISSHATLYWYQQALGQGPEFLTYFNYEAQPDKSGLPSDRFSAERPEGSISTLTIQRTEQRDSAMYRCASSPLVEETQYFGPGTRLLVL.

V is TRBV9 and J is TRBJ2-1; 11 nucleotides align to TRBD2. CDR3 length: 17 residues. Trimming took 4 bases from V and 6 from J; bases not matched to a gene: 12. The germline gives CDR1 SGDLS, CDR2 YYNGEE. CDR3 residues: CASSPRPLAGGTNEQFF. The DNA for the CDR3 is TGTGCCAGCAGCCCACGACCTTTAGCGGGAGGGACCAATGAGCAGTTCTTC.

CDR3 DNA sequence: TGTGCCAGCAGCTCGGGACGGTTGAACACTGAAGCTTTCTTT. Its protein product is CASSSGRLNTEAFF. The chain uses TRBV7-2 and TRBJ1-1; D is possibly TRBD1 (5 bases). Trimming pared 4 bases from V and 0 bases from J, leaving 9 bases between. This CDR3 is built from 14 residues. The germline V gene encodes CDR1 SGHTA and CDR2 FQGNSA.

This rearrangement joins TRBV7-2 to TRBJ2-2; 8 bases fit TRBD1. V shed 5 bases, J shed 0 bases, and the junction held 8 bases outside the gene matches. Germline CDR1 reads SGHTA; CDR2 reads FQGNSA. The CDR3 is made up of 17 amino acids. The CDR3 nucleotides read TGTGCCAGCAGCCTACACCGGACAGGGACGAACACCGGGGAGCTGTTTTTT. Translating gives CASSLHRTGTNTGELFF.

This clonotype was seen more than once but under ten times. The chain employs TRBV7-2 and TRBJ2-7; unclear D gene. Trimming removed 1 base at V and 3 bases at J, with 1 base between. Germline CDR1 reads SGHTA; CDR2 reads FQGNSA. The CDR3 contains 11 residues. DNA of the CDR3: TGTGCCAGCAGCTTAGTCTACGAGCAGTACTTC. Encoded protein: CASSLVYEQYF.

The J gene is TRBJ2-3, the V gene TRBV5-4; 9 bases fit TRBD2. With V trimmed by 5 bases and J by 2 bases, 6 bases remained unmatched. This CDR3 has 15 amino acids. CDR1 and CDR2 (germline): SGHNT, YYREEE (reference sequence). In nucleotides, the CDR3 is TGTGCCAGCAGGCCGGGACTAGCCGACACAGATACGCAGTATTTT. Translation gives CASRPGLADTDTQYF.

Only one count was recorded for this clonotype. V and J are TRBV11-2 and TRBJ1-1, with no clear D. The CDR3 loop spans 14 amino acids. Trimming shortened V by 5 bases and J by 6 bases, and 16 bases separated the two germline ends. Germline V CDR1 and CDR2: SGHAT, FQNNGV. The CDR3 DNA is TGTGCCAGCAGCCTCCCGCGTGCCCAGGCTGAAGCTTTCTTT. Amino acids: CASSLPRAQAEAFF.

CDR3 protein: CASSLGPLAGGLADTQYF. Here the CDR3 DNA reads TGTGCCAGCAGCTTAGGGCCTCTAGCGGGGGGGCTGGCAGATACGCAGTATTTT. The chain uses TRBV7-2 and TRBJ2-3; 12 nucleotides line up with TRBD2. The CDR3 runs 18 residues. Germline-derived CDR1 and CDR2 are SGHTA and FQGNSA. The V and J ends lost 1 base and 4 bases, in that order; junction bases with no gene match: 9.

The J gene is TRBJ2-3, the V gene TRBV5-1, with 10 bases fitting TRBD2. Germline V lookup: CDR1 SGHRS, CDR2 YFSETQ. V shed 4 bases and J 4 bases; nucleotides not matched to a gene: 9. This CDR3 is built from 16 residues. The CDR3 DNA reads TGCGCCAGCAGCGTCGCTAGCGGGAGTCGCCCAGATACGCAGTATTTT. Translation: CASSVASGSRPDTQYF. Supplemented by reference TRBV5-1 and TRBJ2-3, the full variable domain reads KAGVTQTPRYLIKTRGQQVTLSCSPISGHRSVSWYQQTPGQGLQFLFEYFSETQRNKGNFPGRFSGRQFSNSRSEMNVSTLELGDSALYLCASSVASGSRPDTQYFGPGTRLTVL.

CDR3 nucleotides: TGTGCCAGCAGCCCTTGGACAGCAATCTACGAGCAGTACTTC. Its protein product is CASSPWTAIYEQYF. This chain connects TRBV11-2 to TRBJ2-7, with a weak D call TRBD1 (6 bases). V gave up 5 bases and J gave up 3 bases, with 14 bases separating them. The CDR3 runs to 14 residues. Germline CDR1 SGHAT, CDR2 FQNNGV.